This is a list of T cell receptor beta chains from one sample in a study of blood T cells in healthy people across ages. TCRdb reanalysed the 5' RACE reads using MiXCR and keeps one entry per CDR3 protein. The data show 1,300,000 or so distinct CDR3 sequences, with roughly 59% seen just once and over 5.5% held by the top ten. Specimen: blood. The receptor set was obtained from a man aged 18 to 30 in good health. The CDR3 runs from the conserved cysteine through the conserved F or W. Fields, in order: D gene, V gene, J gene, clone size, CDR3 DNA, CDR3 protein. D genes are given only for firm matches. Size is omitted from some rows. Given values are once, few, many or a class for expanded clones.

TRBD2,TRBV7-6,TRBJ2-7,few,TGTGCCAGCAGCCCTCCACTCGGCGGGAGCTCCTACGAGCAGTACTTC,CASSPPLGGSSYEQYF
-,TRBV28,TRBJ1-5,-,TGTGCCAGCAGTCCACGGGGGACAAGCAATCAGCCCCAGCATTTT,CASSPRGTSNQPQHF
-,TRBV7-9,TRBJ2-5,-,TGTGCCAGCAGCTTAGGGGACGTGAGCGGCCAAGAGACCCAGTACTTC,CASSLGDVSGQETQYF
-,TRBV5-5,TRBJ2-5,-,TGTGCCAGCAGCTCACCTCCACCCCTAAGAGAGACCCAGTACTTC,CASSSPPPLRETQYF
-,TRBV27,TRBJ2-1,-,TGTGCCAGCAGTCCATCGGCGATGCAGCAGTTCTTC,CASSPSAMQQFF
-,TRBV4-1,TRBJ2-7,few,TGCGCCAGCAGCCAAGCCTACAGTAATGACGAGCAGTACTTC,CASSQAYSNDEQYF
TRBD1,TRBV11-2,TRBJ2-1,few,TGTGCCAGCAGCTTAGAAGGGACAGGTTCCAATGAGCAGTTCTTC,CASSLEGTGSNEQFF
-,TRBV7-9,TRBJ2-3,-,TGTGCCAGCAGCTTACGGGACGGAGGCACAGATACGCAGTATTTT,CASSLRDGGTDTQYF
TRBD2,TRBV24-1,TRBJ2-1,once,TGTGCCACAAAGACTAGCGAGAATGAGCAGTTCTTC,CATKTSENEQFF
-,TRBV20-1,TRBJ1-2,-,TGCAGTGCTAGTGCTACCTCCTTTAGCTACACCTTC,CSASATSFSYTF
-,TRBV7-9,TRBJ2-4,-,TGTGCCAGCAGCGCGGCTACAGAAAACATTCAGTACTTC,CASSAATENIQYF
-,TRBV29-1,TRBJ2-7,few,TGCAGCGGAGTATCCGGCAGGTCCTACGAGCAGTACTTC,CSGVSGRSYEQYF
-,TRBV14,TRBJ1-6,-,TGTGCCAGCAGCAAAACGGGGGCTCTGAATTCACCCCTCCACTTT,CASSKTGALNSPLHF
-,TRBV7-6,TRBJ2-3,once,TGTGCCAGCAGCTTCGCCACAGTGACAGATACGCAGTATTTT,CASSFATVTDTQYF
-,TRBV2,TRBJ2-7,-,TGTGCCAGCAGTGCGGACGGAGCTGGAACCCAGTACTTC,CASSADGAGTQYF
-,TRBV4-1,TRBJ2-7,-,TGCGCCAGCAGCCAAGATCAAGGGGGTAACGAGCAGTACTTC,CASSQDQGGNEQYF
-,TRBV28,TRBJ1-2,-,TGTGCCAGCAGTTTAAAGACAGGATATGGCTACACCTTC,CASSLKTGYGYTF
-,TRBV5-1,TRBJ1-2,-,TGCGCCAGCAGCCCGGACACTGGCTATGGCTACACCTTC,CASSPDTGYGYTF
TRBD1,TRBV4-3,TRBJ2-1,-,TGCGCCAGCAGCACAGGACAGGTGGCTGAGCAGTTCTTC,CASSTGQVAEQFF
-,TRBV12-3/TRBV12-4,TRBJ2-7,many,TGTGCCAGCAGCTTAGGGGGCTCCTACGAGCAGTACTTC,CASSLGGSYEQYF
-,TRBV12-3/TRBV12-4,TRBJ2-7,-,TGTGCCAGCTGCAGGGTGGGCTACGAGCAGTACTTC,CASCRVGYEQYF
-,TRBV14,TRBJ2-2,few,TGTGCCAGCGGACCCCAGAACACCGGGGAGCTGTTTTTT,CASGPQNTGELFF
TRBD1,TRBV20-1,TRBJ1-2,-,TGCAGGGGGGACAGGGATGGCTACACCTTC,CRGDRDGYTF
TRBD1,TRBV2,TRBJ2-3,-,TGTGCCAGCAGTGACGGCAGGACAGGGACCACAGATACGCAGTATTTT,CASSDGRTGTTDTQYF
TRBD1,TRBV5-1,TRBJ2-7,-,TGCGCCAGCAGCCCCGGGACAGGGGGAGGTAAAGGGGACGAGCAGTACTTC,CASSPGTGGGKGDEQYF
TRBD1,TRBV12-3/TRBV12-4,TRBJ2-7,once,TGTACCAGCAGTTTACAGGGGGTCAGCTACGAGCAGTACTTC,CTSSLQGVSYEQYF
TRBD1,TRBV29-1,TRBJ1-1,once,TGCAGCGTAGACGACAGGGCCATCGGGAACACTGAAGCTTTCTTT,CSVDDRAIGNTEAFF
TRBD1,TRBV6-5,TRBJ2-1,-,TGTGCCAGCAGGGCTTCAGGGGGTGAGCAGTTCTTC,CASRASGGEQFF
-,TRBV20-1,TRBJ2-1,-,TGCAGTGCTAGAGATACGGTGGGGTACAATGAGCAGTTCTTC,CSARDTVGYNEQFF
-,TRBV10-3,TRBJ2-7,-,TGTGCCATCGGTGAGTCGCCCGACGGAGCCTACGAGCAGTACTTC,CAIGESPDGAYEQYF
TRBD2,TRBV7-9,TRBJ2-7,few,TGTGCCAGCAGCGCTAGCGGGATTCTCTCCTACGAGCAGTACTTC,CASSASGILSYEQYF
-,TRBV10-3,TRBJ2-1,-,TGTGCCATCAGTGAACGTCAGGGAGGGGGCAATGAGCAGTTCTTC,CAISERQGGGNEQFF
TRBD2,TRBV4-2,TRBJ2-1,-,TGTGCCAGCAGCCCCCTGCCTAGCGGGGGGGCGCGCTTCTACAATGAGCAGTTCTTC,CASSPLPSGGARFYNEQFF
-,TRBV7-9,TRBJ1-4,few,TGTGCCAGCGTTCCGGCAGGGCTTAATGAAAAACTGTTTTTT,CASVPAGLNEKLFF
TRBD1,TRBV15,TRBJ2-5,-,TGTGCCACCAGCAGAAAAGACAGGGGATTGGAGACCCAGTACTTC,CATSRKDRGLETQYF
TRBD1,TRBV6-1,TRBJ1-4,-,TGTGCCAGCAGTGAAGGGACAGGGCGGTTCGAAAAACTGTTTTTT,CASSEGTGRFEKLFF
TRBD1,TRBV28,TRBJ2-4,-,TGTGCCAGCAGTCCCCTCGGGGACAGGGTGTGGAACATTCAGTACTTC,CASSPLGDRVWNIQYF
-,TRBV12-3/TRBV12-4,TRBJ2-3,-,TGTGCCAGCAGTTTACAGCGACTAGAGGCGCAGTATTTT,CASSLQRLEAQYF
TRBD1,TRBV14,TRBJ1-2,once,TGTGCCAGCAGCCACCCGACAGGGAATGGTGGGAACTATGGCTACACCTTC,CASSHPTGNGGNYGYTF
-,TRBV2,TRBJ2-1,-,TGTGCCAGCAGCGCAGACATCATGGGGGGGCAGTTCTTC,CASSADIMGGQFF
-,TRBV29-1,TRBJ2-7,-,TGCAGCGTTGCTTCGGGGAACTGGTACGAGCAGTACTTC,CSVASGNWYEQYF